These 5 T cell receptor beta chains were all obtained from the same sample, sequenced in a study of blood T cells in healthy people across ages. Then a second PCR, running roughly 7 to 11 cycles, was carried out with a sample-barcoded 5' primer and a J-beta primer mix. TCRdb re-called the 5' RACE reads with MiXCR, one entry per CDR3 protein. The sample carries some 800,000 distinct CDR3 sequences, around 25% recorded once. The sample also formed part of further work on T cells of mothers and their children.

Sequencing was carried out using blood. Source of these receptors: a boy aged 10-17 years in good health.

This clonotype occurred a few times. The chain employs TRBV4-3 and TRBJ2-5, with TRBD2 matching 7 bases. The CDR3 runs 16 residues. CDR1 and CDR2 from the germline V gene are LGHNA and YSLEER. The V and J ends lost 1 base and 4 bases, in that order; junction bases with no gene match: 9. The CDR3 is CASSQAGGSSPETQYF. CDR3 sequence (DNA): TGCGCCAGCAGCCAAGCGGGCGGGAGCTCCCCAGAGACCCAGTACTTC.

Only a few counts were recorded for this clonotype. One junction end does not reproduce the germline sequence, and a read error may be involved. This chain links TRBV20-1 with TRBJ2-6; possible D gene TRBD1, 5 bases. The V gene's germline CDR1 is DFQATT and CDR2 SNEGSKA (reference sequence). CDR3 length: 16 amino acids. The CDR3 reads CSARRSSESGANVLTF. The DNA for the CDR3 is TGCAGTGCTAGAAGGTCGAGTGAATCTGGGGCCAACGTTCTGACTTTC.

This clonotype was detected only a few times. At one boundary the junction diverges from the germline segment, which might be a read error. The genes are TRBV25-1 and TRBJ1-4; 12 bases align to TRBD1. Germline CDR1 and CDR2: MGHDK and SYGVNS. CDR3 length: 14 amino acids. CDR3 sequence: CTSSEGTGGGKLFF. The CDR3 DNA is TGTACCAGCAGTGAAGGGACAGGGGGCGGAAAACTGTTTTTT. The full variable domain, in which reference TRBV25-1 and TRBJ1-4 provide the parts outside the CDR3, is EADIYQTPRYLVIGTGKKITLECSQTMGHDKMYWYQQDPGMELHLIHYSYGVNSTEKGDLSSESTVSRIRTEHFPLTLESARPSHTSQYLCTSSEGTGGGKLFFGSGTQLSVL.

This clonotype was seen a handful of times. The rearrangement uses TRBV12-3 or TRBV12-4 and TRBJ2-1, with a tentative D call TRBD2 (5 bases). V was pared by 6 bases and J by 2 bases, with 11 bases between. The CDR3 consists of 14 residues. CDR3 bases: TGTGCCAGCAGGTTGACTATTACCTACAATGAGCAGTTCTTC. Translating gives CASRLTITYNEQFF.

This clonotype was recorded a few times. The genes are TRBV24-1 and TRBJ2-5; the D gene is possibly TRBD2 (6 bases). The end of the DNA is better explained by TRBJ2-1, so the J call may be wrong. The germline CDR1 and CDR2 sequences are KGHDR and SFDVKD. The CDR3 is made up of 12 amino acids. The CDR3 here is CATSDAGTDQFF. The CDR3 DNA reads TGTGCCACCAGTGATGCAGGGACTGACCAGTTCTTC.